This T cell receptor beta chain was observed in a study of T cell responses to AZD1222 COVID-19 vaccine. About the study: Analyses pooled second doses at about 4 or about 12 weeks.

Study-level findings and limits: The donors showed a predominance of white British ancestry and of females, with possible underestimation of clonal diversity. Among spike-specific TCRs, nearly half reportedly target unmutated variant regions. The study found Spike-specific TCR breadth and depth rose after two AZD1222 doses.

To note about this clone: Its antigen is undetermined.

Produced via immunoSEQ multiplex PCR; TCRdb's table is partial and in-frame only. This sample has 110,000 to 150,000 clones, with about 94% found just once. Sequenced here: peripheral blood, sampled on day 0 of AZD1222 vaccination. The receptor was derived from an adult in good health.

The CDR3 DNA sequence: TGTGCCAGCAGTTTTTCTTCTAGGGGGAAGCAGTACTTC. Encoded protein: CASSFSSRGKQYF. The J gene is TRBJ2-7, the V gene TRBV12-3 or TRBV12-4; perhaps TRBD1 as D (6 bases). V gave up 3 bases and J gave up 8 bases, with 14 bases separating them. This CDR3 region has 13 residues.